This T cell receptor beta chain was documented in a study of graft-versus-host responses after intestinal transplantation. Findings of the study overall: The authors found GvH clones in recipient marrow, some appearing first in ileum or blood.

Assay used: immunoSEQ multiplex PCR; TCRdb lists only in-frame clones, some missing. The sample holds more than 70,000 clones, roughly 80% seen once. The CDR3 runs to 16 residues. Germline CDR1 SGHTA, CDR2 FQGTGA. The V and J ends lost 2 bases and 5 bases, in that order; junction bases with no gene match: 10. Comment on this clone: Its antigen is undetermined.

The TCR originated in a human donor who received an intestinal transplant. Here the sequenced sample was unstimulated CD4+ T cells sorted from spleen or lymph node cells, taken before intestinal transplant. The V gene is TRBV7-3, the J gene TRBJ1-1; TRBD1 matches at 8 bases. The CDR3 nucleotides are TGTGCCAGCAGCTTACAGGGGGCAGGGAGGGGGACTGAAGCTTTCTTT. The encoded protein is CASSLQGAGRGTEAFF.